This T cell receptor (beta chain) was captured by sequencing in a study of blood T cell repertoires in COVID-19. Study context: PBMCs, B-cell-depleted T cells, or T cells provided the cDNA or gDNA that made up the material.

V was shortened by 0 bases and J by 5 bases, with 7 bases between the two germline ends. The germline gives CDR1 SGDLS, CDR2 YYNGEE. There are 13 residues in the CDR3. As originally analysed: Using reference gene primer amplification, nucleated cell counts were estimated. The method was immunoSEQ multiplex PCR; TCRdb's version includes in-frame clones alone and lacks a portion of them. V and J calls and clone size are given by that table; D and trimming were obtained from the DNA. The repertoire includes 200,000 to 300,000 clones, about nine tenths of them detected once, and 2.6% sits in the top ten. Enrolment of Seattle patients took place during active infection, and they were followed longitudinally.

Sequencing was performed on peripheral blood. J is TRBJ2-3 and V is TRBV9; TRBD2 is a possible D gene (5 bases). The TCR comes from a young adult with COVID-19, enrolled during active disease. The CDR3 protein is CASSVGSGDTQYF. CDR3 DNA sequence: TGTGCCAGCAGCGTAGGAAGCGGAGATACGCAGTATTTT. The entire variable domain, with the rest obtained from reference TRBV9 and TRBJ2-3, is as follows: DSGVTQTPKHLITATGQRVTLRCSPRSGDLSVYWYQQSLDQGLQFLIQYYNGEERAKGNILERFSAQQFPDLHSELNLSSLELGDSALYFCASSVGSGDTQYFGPGTRLTVL.